A selection of T cell receptor beta chains follows, all from one sample in a study of blood T cell repertoires in COVID-19. Using immunoSEQ multiplex PCR, the repertoire was profiled, and TCRdb retains in-frame clones only, with some absent. The sample includes 160,000 or so clones, approximately 91% of them seen just once. Specimen: peripheral blood. These receptors were collected from a woman between 65 and 79 years old with acute or convalescent COVID-19. CDR3s include the opening cysteine and the closing phenylalanine or tryptophan. A D gene is named only where the DNA matches it firmly. Clone size appears in some rows only: once, few, many, or a class for an expanded clone.

clone size,D gene,V gene,J gene,CDR3 protein,CDR3 DNA
NA,TRBD2,TRBV6-1,TRBJ2-5,CASSELSGGSQETQYF,TGTGCCAGCAGTGAACTCAGCGGGGGATCCCAAGAGACCCAGTACTTC
NA,TRBD1,TRBV7-2,TRBJ1-6,CASSPRTGLYSPLHF,TGTGCCAGCAGCCCGCGGACAGGGTTGTATTCACCCCTCCACTTT
NA,NA,TRBV12-2,TRBJ1-2,CASRSWGQDPYGYTF,TGTGCAAGTCGCTCATGGGGACAGGACCCTTATGGCTACACCTTC
NA,NA,TRBV4-2,TRBJ1-5,CASSQAGHNQPQHF,TGTGCCAGCAGCCAAGCGGGTCATAATCAGCCCCAGCATTTT
NA,TRBD1,TRBV7-9,TRBJ1-1,CASSMGTAVNTEAFF,TGTGCCAGCAGCATGGGGACAGCCGTGAACACTGAAGCTTTCTTT
NA,NA,TRBV14,TRBJ1-1,CASSQGGPYTEAFF,TGTGCCAGCAGCCAAGGGGGCCCGTACACTGAAGCTTTCTTT
once,TRBD1,TRBV7-9,TRBJ2-1,CASSRGQVSYNEQFF,TGTGCCAGCAGCAGGGGACAGGTTTCCTACAATGAGCAGTTCTTC
NA,TRBD1,TRBV6-4,TRBJ1-5,CASSDPSTGEVNQPQHF,TGTGCCAGCAGTGACCCCTCGACAGGGGAGGTAAATCAGCCCCAGCATTTT
few,TRBD2,TRBV4-1,TRBJ2-2,CASSQERTSAFTGELFF,TGCGCCAGCAGCCAAGAAAGGACTAGCGCCTTCACCGGGGAGCTGTTTTTT
NA,NA,TRBV30,TRBJ1-5,CAWSPGGGNQPQHF,TGTGCCTGGAGCCCGGGGGGTGGCAATCAGCCCCAGCATTTT
NA,TRBD1,TRBV19,TRBJ1-5,CASTRRQGYQPQHF,TGTGCCAGTACTCGTAGACAGGGCTATCAGCCCCAGCATTTT
NA,TRBD1,TRBV9,TRBJ2-3,CASSSRQGADTQYF,TGTGCCAGCAGCTCCAGACAGGGCGCAGATACGCAGTATTTT
NA,NA,TRBV11-2,TRBJ1-2,CASTTLNRPGGYTF,TGTGCCAGCACCACTCTTAACAGGCCTGGAGGCTACACCTTC
NA,TRBD1,TRBV11-3,TRBJ1-6,CASSSPRQGGNLTLHF,TGTGCCAGCAGCTCCCCCCGACAGGGGGGAAACCTTACCCTCCACTTT
NA,NA,TRBV11-1,TRBJ2-1,CASSRRQNNEQFF,TGTGCCAGCAGCCGTCGACAGAACAATGAGCAGTTCTTC
NA,TRBD1,TRBV7-9,TRBJ2-2,CASSFGQGSTGELFF,TGTGCCAGCAGCTTTGGACAGGGTAGCACCGGGGAGCTGTTTTTT
NA,TRBD1,TRBV4-2,TRBJ2-2,CASSQGPTGGTYTGELFF,TGTGCCAGCAGCCAAGGGCCCACAGGGGGGACCTACACCGGGGAGCTGTTTTTT
few,NA,TRBV27,TRBJ2-3,CATVAPGRGTDTQYF,TGTGCCACCGTAGCCCCGGGAAGGGGCACAGATACGCAGTATTTT
NA,TRBD1,TRBV19,TRBJ1-1,CASSTTRGTGIGGAFF,TGTGCCAGTAGTACCACCAGAGGGACAGGGATCGGTGGAGCTTTCTTT
NA,TRBD2,TRBV4-3,TRBJ2-3,CASSPGLAGVGTDTQYF,TGCGCCAGCAGTCCGGGACTAGCGGGGGTGGGCACAGATACGCAGTATTTT
NA,NA,TRBV29-1,TRBJ2-1,CSVGGGGGEQFF,TGCAGCGTTGGTGGAGGAGGCGGTGAGCAGTTCTTC
NA,TRBD2,TRBV5-1,TRBJ2-1,CASSPGTSGGYEQFF,TGCGCCAGCAGCCCCGGGACTAGCGGGGGCTATGAGCAGTTCTTC
NA,TRBD1,TRBV6-5,TRBJ1-2,CASSYGTGANYGYTF,TGTGCCAGCAGTTACGGGACAGGGGCGAACTATGGCTACACCTTC
NA,TRBD1,TRBV25-1,TRBJ1-1,CASSSDRGPNMNTEAFF,TGTGCCAGCAGTTCCGACAGGGGCCCAAATATGAACACTGAAGCTTTCTTT
NA,TRBD1,TRBV29-1,TRBJ2-7,CSVSPTGSYEQYF,TGCAGCGTTTCCCCGACAGGGTCCTACGAGCAGTACTTC
NA,NA,TRBV6-5,TRBJ2-4,CASNKGVLAKNIQYF,TGTGCCAGCAACAAGGGGGTCCTAGCCAAAAACATTCAGTACTTC
NA,TRBD2,TRBV5-1,TRBJ2-1,CASSLAPSGGYNEQFF,TGCGCCAGCAGCTTGGCCCCTAGCGGGGGGTACAATGAGCAGTTCTTC
once,NA,TRBV19,TRBJ1-2,CASSMIGGIYGYTF,TGTGCCAGTAGTATGATTGGGGGCATCTATGGCTACACCTTC
NA,NA,TRBV4-1,TRBJ1-5,CASSQTRGQPQHF,TGCGCCAGCAGCCAAACAAGGGGTCAGCCCCAGCATTTT
NA,NA,TRBV10-3,TRBJ2-1,CAIARGMTLAYNEQFF,TGTGCCATCGCACGGGGGATGACTCTAGCCTACAATGAGCAGTTCTTC
NA,NA,TRBV7-9,TRBJ1-6,CASSPIGNMNNSPLHF,TGTGCCAGCAGCCCCATCGGGAATATGAATAATTCACCCCTCCACTTT
once,TRBD1,TRBV11-2,TRBJ1-3,CASSHRGLPGNTIYF,TGTGCCAGCAGTCACAGGGGGCTGCCCGGAAACACCATATATTTT
NA,NA,TRBV7-9,TRBJ1-2,CASSSGGAFYGYTF,TGTGCCAGCAGCTCCGGGGGTGCCTTCTATGGCTACACCTTC
NA,NA,TRBV6-2/TRBV6-3,TRBJ2-1,CASSYIREKQFF,TGTGCCAGCAGTTACATCAGGGAAAAGCAGTTCTTC
NA,TRBD2,TRBV15,TRBJ2-3,CATSSWGGGADTQYF,TGTGCCACCAGCAGCTGGGGCGGGGGGGCAGATACGCAGTATTTT